Presented here are 26 T cell receptor beta chains from one specimen sequenced in a study of cytomegalovirus exposure and HLA in healthy donors. Use of 60 Vbeta and 13 Jbeta primers characterized the PCR. Clones were sequenced by immunoSEQ multiplex PCR, and TCRdb holds only the in-frame ones, with some missing. The repertoire has roughly 180,000 clones, roughly 83% of them found once; the top ten carry 1%. Input material: PBMCs. Source of these receptors: a man aged 25 to 40 in good health and CMV-seronegative.

The sample holds a few counts of this clone. The chain carries TRBV19 and TRBJ1-1, with D possibly matching TRBD1 (6 bases). The germline V gene encodes CDR1 LNHDA and CDR2 SQIVND (reference sequence). The CDR3 has 13 residues. V was shortened by 10 bases and J by 1 base, with 13 bases between the two germline ends. CDR3 nucleotide sequence: TGTGCCACCGGACCGACAGGGAACACTGAAGCTTTCTTT. As protein: CATGPTGNTEAFF.

V usage is TRBV6-6 and J usage is TRBJ1-3; TRBD1 matches at 7 bases. The J segment lost 4 bases and the V segment lost 6 bases, leaving 6 bases of the junction unmatched. Looked up from germline, CDR1 is MNHNY and CDR2 is SVGAGI (reference sequence). The CDR3 is made up of 14 amino acids. This CDR3 is CASRRPGGGNTIYF. CDR3 DNA sequence: TGTGCCAGCAGGCGACCAGGGGGAGGAAACACCATATATTTT.

As concerns this clone: Sequence at one end of the junction differs from germline and may be a read error. The same CDR3 also results from other DNA sequences found in this sample. The J gene is TRBJ1-3, the V gene TRBV15, with D possibly TRBD1 on 5 matching bases. Germline CDR1 is LNHNV and CDR2 is YYDKDF (reference sequence). The CDR3 runs to 17 residues. The CDR3 region has the DNA TGCGCCACCAGCGGGCCGCAGGGAACGAGCTCTGGAAACACCATATATTTT. This sequence encodes CATSGPQGTSSGNTIYF.

The chain uses TRBV4-2 and TRBJ1-3; D not certain. Germline V CDR1 and CDR2: LGHNA, YNFKEQ. Trimming pared 4 bases from V and 0 bases from J, leaving 13 bases between. The CDR3 is made up of 16 amino acids. The CDR3 DNA reads TGTGCCAGCAGCCTAAACGAGGGCAGCTCTGGAAACACCATATATTTT. This sequence encodes CASSLNEGSSGNTIYF.

In its sample, this clone was seen a few times. The chain combines TRBV6-5 with TRBJ2-7, with 7 bases lining up with TRBD1. There are 14 residues in the CDR3. Trimming removed 0 bases from V and 3 bases from J; junction bases left unmatched: 2. Germline CDR1 is MNHEY and CDR2 is SVGAGI. CDR3: CASSYSAGGYEQYF. CDR3 nucleotides: TGTGCCAGCAGTTACTCGGCAGGGGGCTACGAGCAGTACTTC.

The chain links TRBV7-6 to TRBJ2-2, with 8 bases matching TRBD1. The germline CDR1 and CDR2 sequences are SGHVS and FNYEAQ. The CDR3 is made up of 15 amino acids. J lost 6 bases, V lost 2 bases, and 5 bases had no gene match. The CDR3 here is CASSLRTGRSGELFF. CDR3 DNA sequence: TGTGCCAGCAGCTTAAGGACAGGGAGATCCGGGGAGCTGTTTTTT.

This chain connects TRBV2 to TRBJ1-5, with D possibly being TRBD1 (5 bases). Trimming took 7 bases from V and 2 from J, leaving 12 bases between them. The CDR3 is 14 amino acids. Germline CDR1 SNHLY, CDR2 FYNNEI. The CDR3 bases are TGTGCCAGCAAGGGCAGGGTGGGCAATCAGCCCCAGCATTTT. Translating gives CASKGRVGNQPQHF.

The chain combines TRBV6-5 with TRBJ1-2, with 8 positions matching TRBD1. CDR3 length: 16 residues. Germline-derived CDR1 and CDR2 are MNHEY and SVGAGI. After removal of 2 bases from V and 4 bases from J, the junction contained 9 bases not matched to a gene. The DNA of the CDR3 is TGTGCCAGCAGTTACGCGGACCCAACAGGGGGCTATGGCTACACCTTC. Translating gives CASSYADPTGGYGYTF.

The CDR3 DNA follows: TGCGCCAGCAGCTTGGGTTCGGTGTACGGTGATACGCAGTATTTT. Residues: CASSLGSVYGDTQYF. This sequence joins TRBV5-1 and TRBJ2-3; D ambiguous. V was clipped by 0 bases and J by 6 bases, with 14 bases between them. Germline CDR1 reads SGHRS; CDR2 reads YFSETQ. The CDR3 is 15 residues long.

V is TRBV30 and J is TRBJ1-1; D perhaps matches TRBD1 (6 bases). This CDR3 is 16 amino acids long. From germline, CDR1 is GTSNPN and CDR2 SVGIG (reference sequence). V lost 2 bases to trimming and J lost 0 bases, with 16 bases between them. In nucleotides, the CDR3 is TGTGCCTGGAGTCCCGTCGGACAGCTCATGAACACTGAAGCTTTCTTT. This encodes CAWSPVGQLMNTEAFF.

The chain uses TRBV27 and TRBJ2-7, with 9 bases that match TRBD1. This CDR3 contains 14 residues. Trimming cost V 7 bases and J 7 bases; bases outside gene matches: 11. From germline, CDR1 is MNHEY and CDR2 SMNVEV (reference sequence). This chain's CDR3 is CASKTGGAVREQYF. Here the CDR3 DNA reads TGTGCCAGCAAAACAGGGGGCGCGGTGAGGGAGCAGTACTTC.

The chain is built from TRBV29-1 and TRBJ1-1; 9 nucleotides line up with TRBD1. The CDR3 covers 13 residues. V was pared by 6 bases and J by 1 base, with 3 bases of the junction left unmatched. Looked up from germline, CDR1 is SQVTM and CDR2 is ANQGSEA. CDR3 residues: CSVSGQGNTEAFF. The CDR3 DNA reads as TGCAGCGTGTCGGGACAGGGGAACACTGAAGCTTTCTTT.

This sequence joins TRBV18 and TRBJ1-2; D perhaps matches TRBD1 (6 bases). Germline-derived CDR1 and CDR2 are KGHSH and LQKENI. The length of the CDR3 is 14 residues. The V end was cut by 5 bases, the J end by 3 bases, with 13 bases between. CDR3: CASSSVNRDYGYTF. The DNA of the CDR3 is TGTGCCAGCTCATCAGTTAACAGGGACTATGGCTACACCTTC.

V usage is TRBV5-4 and J usage is TRBJ1-1; perhaps TRBD1 as D (5 bases). The ends were cut back, 2 bases at V and 2 bases at J, with 22 bases in the middle. The germline V gene has CDR1 SGHNT and CDR2 YYREEE (reference sequence). The CDR3 totals 18 residues. The DNA of the CDR3 is TGTGCCAGCAGCTTCACCCGACACCAGGGTTTGGGTAACACTGAAGCTTTCTTT. Encoded protein: CASSFTRHQGLGNTEAFF.

The chain recombines TRBV5-1 with TRBJ2-7; TRBD1 aligns across 7 bases. Germline CDR1 SGHRS, CDR2 YFSETQ. The CDR3 is 14 amino acids. Trimming took 3 bases from V and 5 from J; bases not matched to a gene: 8. The CDR3: CASSSTGARDEQYF. The CDR3 DNA reads TGCGCCAGCAGCTCCACAGGGGCGAGGGACGAGCAGTACTTC.

The V call is TRBV7-6, the J call TRBJ2-3; TRBD1 is a possible D gene (6 bases). Germline V lookup: CDR1 SGHVS, CDR2 FNYEAQ. The CDR3 loop spans 16 amino acids. Trimming took 5 bases from V and 2 from J, leaving 17 bases between them. The CDR3 DNA reads TGTGCCAGCAGCCCGCTCGGCAGGGGCCTCACAGATACGCAGTATTTT. Amino acid sequence: CASSPLGRGLTDTQYF.

This chain uses TRBV4-2 with TRBJ2-7; D perhaps matches TRBD1 (6 bases). The CDR3 spans 15 residues. The ends were cut back, 1 base at V and 3 bases at J, with 13 bases in the middle. The germline V gene has CDR1 LGHNA and CDR2 YNFKEQ. CDR3 nucleotides: TGTGCCAGCAGCCAAGGTTCCGGGGACAACTACGAGCAGTACTTC. This sequence encodes CASSQGSGDNYEQYF.

The V call is TRBV6-1, the J call TRBJ2-3; TRBD2 aligns across 8 bases. Looked up from germline, CDR1 is MNHNS and CDR2 is SASEGT. V lost 3 bases and J lost 5; bases outside the gene matches: 7. The CDR3 runs 15 residues. CDR3: CASSEVAGRGDTQYF. The CDR3 nucleotides are TGTGCCAGCAGTGAGGTAGCGGGGAGGGGAGATACGCAGTATTTT.

This chain joins TRBV5-1 and TRBJ2-7; weak D call: TRBD2 (5 bases). Germline CDR1 and CDR2: SGHRS and YFSETQ. V shed 4 bases and J shed 3 bases, with 14 bases lying between them. The CDR3 has 14 amino acids. CDR3 residues: CASSPERINYEQYF. The CDR3 DNA reads as TGCGCCAGCAGCCCAGAGCGGATTAACTACGAGCAGTACTTC.

The chain recombines TRBV11-3 with TRBJ2-5; TRBD1 matches 7 bases. CDR3 length: 19 residues. CDR1 and CDR2 from the germline V gene are SGHNT and YENEEA. The J segment lost 0 bases and the V segment lost 0 bases, leaving 13 bases of the junction unmatched. CDR3 coding DNA: TGTGCCAGCAGCTTAGAGCGTCACGAGACAGGGCAGGACCAAGAGACCCAGTACTTC. It encodes CASSLERHETGQDQETQYF.

Only one count was recorded for this clone. The chain links TRBV27 to TRBJ2-2; maybe TRBD2 (7 bases). Germline CDR1 and CDR2: MNHEY and SMNVEV (reference sequence). The V end was cut by 5 bases, the J end by 4 bases, with 20 bases between. The CDR3 contains 17 residues. The CDR3 bases are TGTGCCAGCAGTCACACAAAACGGGGAGGGGGCACCGGGGAGCTGTTTTTT. This sequence encodes CASSHTKRGGGTGELFF.

In this sample, this clone turned up once. The chain is built from TRBV12-2 and TRBJ2-4; the table's D gene call, TRBD1, was not cross checked with the DNA. TRBV12-2 constitutes a pseudogene. The CDR3 length is 16 residues. The CDR3 is CASRFVQGLAKNIQYF. In nucleotides, the CDR3 is TGTGCAAGTCGCTTCGTACAGGGGTTAGCCAAAAACATTCAGTACTTC.

The chain links TRBV6-5 to TRBJ2-1; 9 bases agree with TRBD1. Looked up from germline, CDR1 is MNHEY and CDR2 is SVGAGI. V lost 6 bases to trimming and J lost 4 bases; unmatched junction nucleotides: 7. The length of the CDR3 is 15 residues. CDR3 sequence reads: CASSTGTGFYNEQFF. The CDR3 bases are TGTGCCAGCAGCACCGGGACAGGGTTTTACAATGAGCAGTTCTTC.

The gene calls are TRBV9 and TRBJ2-3; 7 nucleotides line up with TRBD2. There are 17 residues in the CDR3. V gave up 4 bases and J gave up 5 bases; unmatched junction bases: 16. Per the germline V gene, CDR1 is SGDLS and CDR2 is YYNGEE. CDR3 DNA sequence: TGTGCCAGCAGCCCGGATCCCGGGAGGCCGATTTTAGATACGCAGTATTTT. The encoded protein is CASSPDPGRPILDTQYF.

The V call is TRBV28, the J call TRBJ2-7; 8 bases map to TRBD1. This CDR3 spans 14 amino acids. V lost 2 bases to trimming and J lost 4 bases; unmatched junction nucleotides: 4. Germline assignment: CDR1 MDHEN and CDR2 SYDVKM. CDR3 sequence (DNA): TGTGCCAGCAGTTTAGGGACAGGACCGTACGAGCAGTACTTC. Protein: CASSLGTGPYEQYF.

This clone has just one count. The chain uses TRBV19 and TRBJ2-7; D is ambiguous. Trimming took off 3 bases at V and 2 bases at J, with 11 bases between the two ends. This CDR3 contains 14 residues. Per germline, CDR1 LNHDA and CDR2 SQIVND (reference sequence). The CDR3 here is CASSMAGAAYEQYF. CDR3 nucleotides: TGTGCCAGTAGTATGGCAGGCGCAGCCTACGAGCAGTACTTC.